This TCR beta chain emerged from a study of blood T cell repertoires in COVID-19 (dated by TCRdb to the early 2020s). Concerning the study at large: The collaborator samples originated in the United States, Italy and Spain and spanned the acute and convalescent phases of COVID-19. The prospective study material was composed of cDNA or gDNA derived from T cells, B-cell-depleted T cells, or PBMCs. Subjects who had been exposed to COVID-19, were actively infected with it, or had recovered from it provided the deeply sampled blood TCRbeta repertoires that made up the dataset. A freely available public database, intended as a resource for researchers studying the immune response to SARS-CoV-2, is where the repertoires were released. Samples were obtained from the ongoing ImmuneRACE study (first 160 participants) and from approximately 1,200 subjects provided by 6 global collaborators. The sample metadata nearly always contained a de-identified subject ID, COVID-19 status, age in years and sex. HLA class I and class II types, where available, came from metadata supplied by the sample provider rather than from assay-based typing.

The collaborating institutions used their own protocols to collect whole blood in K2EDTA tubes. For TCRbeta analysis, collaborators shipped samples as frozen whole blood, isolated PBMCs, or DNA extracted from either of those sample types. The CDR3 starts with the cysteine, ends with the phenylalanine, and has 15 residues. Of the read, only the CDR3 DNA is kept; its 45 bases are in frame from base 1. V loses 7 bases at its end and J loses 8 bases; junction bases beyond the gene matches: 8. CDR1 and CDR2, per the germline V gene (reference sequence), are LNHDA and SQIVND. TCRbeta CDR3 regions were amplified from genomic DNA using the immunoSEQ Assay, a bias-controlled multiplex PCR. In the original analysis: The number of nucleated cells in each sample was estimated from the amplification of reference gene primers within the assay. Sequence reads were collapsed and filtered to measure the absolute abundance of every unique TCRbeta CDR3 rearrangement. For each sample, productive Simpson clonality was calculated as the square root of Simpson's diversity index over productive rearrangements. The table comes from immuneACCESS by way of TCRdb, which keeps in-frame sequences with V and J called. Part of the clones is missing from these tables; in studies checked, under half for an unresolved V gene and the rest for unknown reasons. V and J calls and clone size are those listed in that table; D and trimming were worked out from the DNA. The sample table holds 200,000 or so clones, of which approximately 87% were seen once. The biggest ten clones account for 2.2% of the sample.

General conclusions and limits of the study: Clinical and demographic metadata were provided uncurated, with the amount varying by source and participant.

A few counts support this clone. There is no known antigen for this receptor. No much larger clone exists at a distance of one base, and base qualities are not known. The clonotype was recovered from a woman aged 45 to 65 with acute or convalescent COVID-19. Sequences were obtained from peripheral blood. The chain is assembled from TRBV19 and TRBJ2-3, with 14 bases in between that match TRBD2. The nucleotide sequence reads TGTGCCAGTAAATGGACTAGCGGGAGGAAAGGTACGCAGTATTTT. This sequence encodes CASKWTSGRKGTQYF.